Reported below is one TCR beta chain. This sample stems from a study of blood T cells in healthy people across ages. The use of a sample-barcoded 5' primer and a J-beta primer mix characterized a second PCR of roughly 7 to 11 cycles. TCRdb reprocessed the 5' RACE reads with MiXCR, giving one entry per CDR3 protein. Counted here are about 1,400,000 distinct CDR3 sequences, approximately 59% occurring once; the ten biggest clones make up roughly 6.3%. Isolation of PBMCs gave at least 7 million cells per sample. The germline gives CDR1 DFQATT, CDR2 SNEGSKA (reference sequence). The CDR3 is made up of 13 amino acids. The V end was cut by 6 bases, the J end by 0 bases, with 11 bases between.

The chain combines TRBV20-1 with TRBJ1-1; TRBD1 is a possible D gene (5 bases). The sequencing sample was made of blood. The receptor was isolated from a man between 18 and 35 years old in good health. CDR3 sequence: CSAYGTVNTEAFF. The CDR3 DNA is TGCAGTGCGTACGGGACGGTGAACACTGAAGCTTTCTTT.